The 19 T cell receptor beta chains listed next were all sequenced from one sample in a study of CD8 T cells in ankylosing spondylitis. Overall study findings and caveats: Blood of patients with ankylosing spondylitis appeared to be characterized by a TCR beta motif of 8 or 9 highly homologous variants.

TCRdb processed the 5' RACE reads anew with MiXCR; each CDR3 protein has one entry. The sample lists roughly 450,000 distinct CDR3 sequences, 25% to 30% seen once, with approximately 1% in the top ten. No cognate antigen is known for these TCRs. The specimen sequenced was blood, either unsorted or a sorted T cell fraction (not recorded which). The receptors stem from a male donor with ankylosing spondylitis.

The table lists this clonotype with a few counts. V and J are TRBV7-2 and TRBJ2-7; TRBD2 is a possible D gene (5 bases). Between the trimmed V and J ends, which lost 4 bases and 2 bases, there was a span of 12 bases. CDR1 and CDR2 (germline): SGHTA, FQGNSA. This CDR3 comprises 14 residues. The CDR3 DNA sequence: TGTGCCAGCAGCTCTGCGGGCGGTCCCTACGAGCAGTACTTC. Its protein is CASSSAGGPYEQYF.

The chain employs TRBV12-3 or TRBV12-4 and TRBJ1-1; unclear D gene. The CDR3 extends over 15 amino acids. V lost 1 base and J 4 bases, leaving 13 bases between the germline ends. CDR3 loop: CASSLVEGMGTEAFF. The DNA for the CDR3 is TGTGCCAGCAGTTTAGTTGAAGGGATGGGCACTGAAGCTTTCTTT.

This clonotype was seen a handful of times. V and J are TRBV7-2 and TRBJ2-1; 10 positions agree with TRBD2. After removal of 4 bases from V and 6 bases from J, the junction contained 9 bases not matched to a gene. The length of the CDR3 is 16 residues. CDR1 is SGHTA and CDR2 is FQGNSA in the germline V gene. In nucleotides, the CDR3 is TGTGCCAGCAGCTACCATACTAGCGGGATCCCCAATGAGCAGTTCTTC. It is translated as CASSYHTSGIPNEQFF.

This sequence joins TRBV12-3 or TRBV12-4 and TRBJ2-1, with 8 positions matching TRBD2. The CDR3 is 16 amino acids. V trimming: 1 base; J trimming: 2 bases; junction bases outside the gene matches: 4. The DNA of the CDR3 is TGTGCCAGCAGTTTAGTAGCGGGGAATACCTACAATGAGCAGTTCTTC. The encoded protein is CASSLVAGNTYNEQFF.

This rearrangement joins TRBV29-1 to TRBJ1-3; D ambiguous. The V end lost 7 bases, the J end lost 0 bases, and 10 bases lay between the germline ends. The CDR3 has 13 residues. CDR1 is SQVTM, CDR2 ANQGSEA, per germline. In nucleotides, the CDR3 is TGCAGCGGTCTGGGTTCCTCTGGAAACACCATATATTTT. Encoded protein: CSGLGSSGNTIYF. Using reference TRBV29-1 and TRBJ1-3 for the parts outside the CDR3, the full variable domain is SAVISQKPSRDICQRGTSLTIQCQVDSQVTMMFWYRQQPGQSLTLIATANQGSEATYESGFVIDKFPISRPNLTFSTLTVSNMSPEDSSIYLCSGLGSSGNTIYFGEGSWLTVV.

A few counts support this clonotype. The chain is built from TRBV20-1 and TRBJ1-2; 7 bases line up with TRBD1. Trimming took 3 bases from V and 1 from J; bases not matched to a gene: 5. The CDR3 has 14 amino acids. Germline CDR1 and CDR2: DFQATT and SNEGSKA (reference sequence). CDR3 bases: TGCAGTGCTAGGGGCTCAGGGGGTAACTATGGCTACACCTTC. Its protein product is CSARGSGGNYGYTF.

The sample holds one count of this clonotype. The chain recombines TRBV7-2 with TRBJ2-1, with 10 bases lining up with TRBD2. Unmatched junction bases numbered 2, after V lost 9 bases and J lost 3 bases. The CDR3 sequence is 13 residues long. From germline, CDR1 is SGHTA and CDR2 FQGNSA. In DNA form, the CDR3 reads TGTGCCAGTGGGACTAGCGACTACAATGAGCAGTTCTTC. Its translation: CASGTSDYNEQFF. Variable domain in full (rest from reference TRBV7-2 and TRBJ2-1): GAGVSQSPSNKVTEKGKDVELRCDPISGHTALYWYRQSLGQGLEFLIYFQGNSAPDKSGLPSDRFSAERTGGSVSTLTIQRTQQEDSAVYLCASGTSDYNEQFFGPGTRLTVL.

The chain has TRBV12-3 or TRBV12-4 and TRBJ2-1, with 10 positions matching TRBD2. The length of the CDR3 is 16 residues. J was trimmed by 4 bases and V by 6 bases; bases with no gene match: 9. CDR3 bases: TGTGCCAGCAGCCCTAGCGGGAGAAAAAATTACAATGAGCAGTTCTTC. It translates to CASSPSGRKNYNEQFF.

This clonotype has more than one count but fewer than ten. This sequence joins TRBV24-1 and TRBJ2-1, with D possibly being TRBD2 (6 bases). Germline V CDR1 and CDR2: KGHDR, SFDVKD. The V and J ends lost 1 base and 5 bases respectively, with 17 bases between them. The CDR3 runs 17 residues. The DNA for the CDR3 is TGTGCCACCAGTGATTTCGGGACTTCTAAGGGAGACAATGAGCAGTTCTTC. It codes for CATSDFGTSKGDNEQFF.

As for this clonotype: One junction end does not reproduce the germline sequence, and a read error may be involved. The rearrangement links TRBV7-8 to TRBJ2-2, with D perhaps TRBD2 (6 bases). Germline V gene sequence: CDR1 SGHVS, CDR2 FQNEAQ. This CDR3 is 15 amino acids long. The CDR3 loop reads CASSLGRLVSGELFF. In nucleotides, the CDR3 is TGTGCCAGCAGTTTAGGAAGACTAGTCTCCGGGGAGCTGTTTTTT.

The chain is built from TRBV7-2 and TRBJ1-2; 9 nucleotides agree with TRBD1. CDR1 is SGHTA and CDR2 is FQGNSA in the germline V gene. V shed 5 bases, J shed 7 bases, and the junction held 8 bases outside the gene matches. The CDR3 runs 14 residues. Written as DNA, the CDR3 is TGTGCCAGCAGCCTACAGGGACAGGGAGGTGGCTACACCTTC. Protein: CASSLQGQGGGYTF.

In this sample, this clonotype turned up a few times. The rearrangement joins TRBV20-1 to TRBJ2-2, with D unclear. V shed 1 base and J shed 1 base, with 16 bases lying between them. Germline CDR1 is DFQATT and CDR2 is SNEGSKA (reference sequence). This CDR3 region has 17 residues. The CDR3 here is CSARASRGDLNTGELFF. CDR3 nucleotide sequence: TGCAGTGCTAGAGCCTCTCGAGGTGATCTGAACACCGGGGAGCTGTTTTTT.

The chain combines TRBV20-1 with TRBJ2-7; 8 bases match TRBD2. V lost 1 base to trimming and J lost 4 bases; unmatched junction nucleotides: 12. The CDR3 covers 16 residues. Looked up from germline, CDR1 is DFQATT and CDR2 is SNEGSKA (reference sequence). The CDR3 reads CSARGHSGTARYEQYF. CDR3 nucleotide sequence: TGCAGTGCTAGAGGCCATAGCGGGACCGCTCGGTACGAGCAGTACTTC.

This clonotype was seen repeatedly, ten times or more. This sequence joins TRBV2 and TRBJ1-4, with D unclear. The CDR3 has 13 residues. V was clipped by 4 bases and J by 8 bases, with 11 bases between them. The germline V gene encodes CDR1 SNHLY and CDR2 FYNNEI. The CDR3 spells CASSGGRSEKLFF. CDR3 DNA sequence: TGTGCCAGCAGTGGCGGTCGCAGCGAAAAACTGTTTTTT.

This clonotype was recorded a few times. This chain connects TRBV5-1 to TRBJ2-7; 7 bases are a match to TRBD2. V gave up 4 bases and J gave up 5 bases; unmatched junction bases: 15. CDR1 and CDR2 from the germline V gene are SGHRS and YFSETQ. The CDR3 has 16 residues. CDR3 amino acids: CASSPFRGGSHHEQYF. For the CDR3, the DNA is TGCGCCAGCAGCCCCTTTAGGGGCGGGAGTCACCACGAGCAGTACTTC.

DNA for the CDR3: TGCGCCAGCAGCTTGGCCGGCTTGGTCGGGGAGCTGTTTTTT. Protein: CASSLAGLVGELFF. The genes are TRBV5-1 and TRBJ2-2, with D uncertain. CDR3 length: 14 amino acids. The V gene lost 0 bases and the J gene lost 7 bases, with 10 bases spanning the gap. Germline lookup yields CDR1 SGHRS and CDR2 YFSETQ.

The chain is built from TRBV20-1 and TRBJ2-3; 8 nucleotides agree with TRBD1. Germline CDR1 DFQATT, CDR2 SNEGSKA (reference sequence). The CDR3 consists of 14 residues. V lost 1 base to trimming and J lost 4 bases; unmatched junction nucleotides: 4. The CDR3 region is CSARVGQGSDTQYF. DNA for the CDR3: TGCAGTGCTAGAGTTGGACAGGGTTCAGATACGCAGTATTTT.

The chain couples TRBV6-2 or TRBV6-3 to TRBJ1-2; tentative D call: TRBD1 (5 bases). The CDR3 is 16 amino acids. Germline V gives CDR1 MNHEY, CDR2 SVGEGT. V shed 0 bases and J shed 1 base, with 12 bases lying between them. The CDR3 coding sequence is TGTGCCAGCAGTTACTCCCCGCCGGACATTAACTATGGCTACACCTTC. Translated, it gives CASSYSPPDINYGYTF.

This chain connects TRBV11-3 to TRBJ2-1; TRBD1 might be the D (5 bases). The CDR3 loop spans 17 amino acids. V lost 2 bases and J 7 bases, leaving 21 bases between the germline ends. Germline V gene lookup returns CDR1 SGHNT and CDR2 YENEEA. The CDR3 DNA is TGTGCCAGCAGCTTAAGTGTTGCAGGGCTTTTTAGGAATGAGCAGTTCTTC. This gives the protein CASSLSVAGLFRNEQFF.